Below, 2 T cell receptor beta chains from the same sample are listed, as sequenced in a study of blood T cell repertoires in COVID-19. Here immunoSEQ multiplex PCR was the method, and the copy in TCRdb shows in-frame clones only, minus some. The data contain around 70,000 clones, 75% to 90% of them singletons. Input material: peripheral blood. The receptors originated from a man in his 60s with acute or convalescent COVID-19.

Only one count was recorded for this clone. The gene calls are TRBV21-1 and TRBJ2-3; the table calls TRBD2, which could not be checked here. TRBV21-1 is assigned pseudogene status. The CDR3 covers 17 residues. CDR3 amino acids: CASSSREASASTDTQYF. CDR3 bases: TGTGCCAGCAGCTCCCGTGAGGCTAGCGCCAGCACAGATACGCAGTATTTT.

V and J are TRBV10-2 and TRBJ1-3; D not certain. CDR1 and CDR2 from the germline V gene are WSHSY and SAAADI. With 2 bases removed from V and 1 base from J, the gap between germline ends came to 12 bases. This CDR3 region has 16 residues. The CDR3 is CASSEAMAGSGNTIYF. For the CDR3, the DNA is TGCGCCAGCAGTGAGGCTATGGCGGGTTCTGGAAACACCATATATTTT.